This TCR beta chain was observed in a study of cytomegalovirus exposure and HLA in healthy donors. The PCR used 60 Vbeta and 13 Jbeta primers. Here immunoSEQ multiplex PCR was the method, and the copy in TCRdb shows in-frame clones only, minus some. The sample consists of about 190,000 clones, 65% to 80% of them appearing once. The receptor's source is a man younger than 45 in good health and CMV-seropositive. The sample was PBMCs.

CDR3 protein: CASSSYTHEQYF. CDR3 in DNA: TGTGCCAGCAGTTCCTATACCCACGAGCAGTACTTC. The genes are TRBV6-6 and TRBJ2-7; D gene unclear. This CDR3 is 12 amino acids long. CDR1 and CDR2 (germline): MNHNY, SVGAGI (reference sequence). The ends were cut back, 4 bases at V and 5 bases at J, with 9 bases in the middle.